The T cell receptor beta chain described here comes from a study of shared clonotypes between healthy human individuals (dated by TCRdb to 2020 to 2022). Context from the whole study: A couple of women and a few men aged 18 to 49 years were included in the cohort. For each donor, CD4 naive and CD4 memory were each given three plates, CD8 naive was given two plates, and CD8 memory was given one plate. Leukapheresis yielded between about 0.85 and 10 billion PBMCs per donor. To estimate repertoire size and how much clonotypes are shared between individuals, the study performed deep sequencing of blood TCR repertoires from a few healthy adults. To increase sequencing depth and limit assay-specific biases, TCR repertoire library preparation and sequencing were carried out by different laboratories using diverse techniques. Results the study describes overall, beyond this receptor: Sampling was limited to blood, and TCR repertoires in tissue likely differ from TCR repertoires in blood. Because the study included only a small number of donors, the genetic and exposure-history diversity represented was limited. Across a handful of donors, approximately 4.9% of naive CD4, 3% to 4% of naive CD8, about 2% of memory CD4, and under 0.45% of memory CD8 clonotypes were shared. Even with the large sequencing depth, rarefaction of the sorted-subset datasets indicated that sequencing was incomplete. Compared with non-shared clonotypes, the clonotypes found in all four sorted-subset donors had higher generation probabilities. Based on pairwise subsampling, the degree of clonotype sharing among donors was expected to be affected by sequencing depth. Larger estimated clonotype richness was generally found for naive subsets than for memory subsets.

Using the deep immunoSEQ assay, TCR CDR3 regions were amplified from genomic DNA by multiplex PCR. Extracted genomic DNA from each cell subset was spread evenly across all wells of several immunoSEQ 96-well plates, with each plate serving as a replicate. For sorted subsets, roughly 0.2 ug genomic DNA, equal to 30,000 to 35,000 T cell genomes, was loaded into each replicate PCR. Purified libraries were measured with a Qubit 3.0 fluorometer, size-checked on a Bioanalyzer 2100, and measured again with the KAPA Library Quantification kit. Every immunoSEQ 96-well plate was sequenced on a separate single-read 150-cycle Illumina NextSeq 550 flow cell. The original methods were these. Because the immunoSEQ output included only junctional sequences and no quality scores, the filtering could not be the same as the filtering used for full-length reads. Sequences were annotated with PyIR, a Python wrapper for IgBLAST v1.9, using IMGT germline references to assign V/J genes and CDR3. Any read was removed if the V/J assignment was weak (E-value above 1e-6), the CDR3 was missing, or the read contained stop codons, out-of-frame junctions, or ambiguous translated residues. V3J clonotypes were defined as sequences sharing the same inferred V gene, J gene, and CDR3 amino acid sequence. The percentage overlap between two repertoires was calculated by dividing the number of shared unique clonotypes by the size of the smaller repertoire. Repertoire richness was assessed with RTK rarefaction, the Chao1 estimator, and Recon v2.1 estimates of unobserved clonotypes. OLGA was used to compute generation probabilities for all TCRbeta clonotypes that the gDNA method yielded from a few donors. This is the immuneACCESS table as TCRdb keeps it, with only in-frame sequences that have V and J called. A part of the clones is gone; compared with another copy, unresolved V genes explain less than half, and the rest is unexplained. Clone size and the V and J calls come from that table; the DNA yielded D and trimming. This sample is represented by roughly 2.2 million clones; 92% of them were singletons. The ten top clones hold 0.37% of the sample.

To note about this clone: The antigen it binds to is not known. The sample holds no much larger clone one base away, and base qualities are not on file.

The CDR1 and CDR2 encoded by the germline V gene are SGHRS and YFSETQ. Including the terminal cysteine and phenylalanine, the CDR3 comprises 14 residues. The DNA shown is the 42-base CDR3, in frame from base 1. V was cut back by 4 bases and J by 5 bases, leaving a gap of 16 bases between them. The donors were healthy, HIV-negative adults with no recently reported acute infections or vaccinations. Every donor was a Caucasian adult residing in Nashville, Tennessee, USA. CD4+ T cells were enriched by magnetic negative selection; naive cells were then positively selected on CD45RA, and the negative fraction formed the memory subset. After blood collection by leukapheresis, PBMCs were isolated using Ficoll-Histopaque density gradient centrifugation and then cryopreserved in the vapor phase of liquid nitrogen. Analytical flow cytometry was used to check the purity and quantity of every magnetically sorted T cell population. Each sorted fraction had its genomic DNA isolated and then quantified by UV absorbance on a Nanodrop 2000c.

The chain couples TRBV5-1 to TRBJ2-7, with TRBD1 as a weak D call on 6 bases. The receptor's source is a young man in good health. Some clones in this sample may be carry-over from other donors' samples. The sequenced material came from naive CD4+ T cells from PBMCs. The cell subset or site tag for this specimen amounts to: CD45RA+ positively selected. Read as DNA, the sequence is TGCGCCAGCAGCCCCCTCGGGGCAGGGGACGAGCAGTACTTC. It encodes CASSPLGAGDEQYF. When the CDR3 is completed using the reference TRBV5-1 and TRBJ2-7 genes on either side, the full variable domain is KAGVTQTPRYLIKTRGQQVTLSCSPISGHRSVSWYQQTPGQGLQFLFEYFSETQRNKGNFPGRFSGRQFSNSRSEMNVSTLELGDSALYLCASSPLGAGDEQYFGPGTRLTVT.